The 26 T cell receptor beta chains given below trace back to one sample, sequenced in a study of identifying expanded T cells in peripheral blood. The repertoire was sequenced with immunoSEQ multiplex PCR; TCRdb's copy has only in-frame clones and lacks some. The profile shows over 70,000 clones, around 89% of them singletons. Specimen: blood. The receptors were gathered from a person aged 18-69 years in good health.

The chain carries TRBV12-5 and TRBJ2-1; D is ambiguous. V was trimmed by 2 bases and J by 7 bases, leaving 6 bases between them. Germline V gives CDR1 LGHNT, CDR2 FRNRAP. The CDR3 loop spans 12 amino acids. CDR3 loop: CASGLSRNEQFF. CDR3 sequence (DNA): TGTGCTAGTGGTTTGTCAAGAAATGAGCAGTTCTTC.

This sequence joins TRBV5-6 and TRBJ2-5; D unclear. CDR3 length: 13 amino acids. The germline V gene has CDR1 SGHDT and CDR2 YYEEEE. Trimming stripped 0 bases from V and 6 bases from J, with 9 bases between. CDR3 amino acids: CASSLVSEQTQYF. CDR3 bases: TGTGCCAGCAGCTTGGTATCAGAACAGACCCAGTACTTC.

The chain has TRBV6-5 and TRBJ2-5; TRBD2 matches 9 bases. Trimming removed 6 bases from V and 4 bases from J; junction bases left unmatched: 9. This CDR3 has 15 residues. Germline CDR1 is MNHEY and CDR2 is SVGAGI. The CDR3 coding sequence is TGTGCCAGCAGCCGTAGCGGGGGTGGAGGAGAGACCCAGTACTTC. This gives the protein CASSRSGGGGETQYF.

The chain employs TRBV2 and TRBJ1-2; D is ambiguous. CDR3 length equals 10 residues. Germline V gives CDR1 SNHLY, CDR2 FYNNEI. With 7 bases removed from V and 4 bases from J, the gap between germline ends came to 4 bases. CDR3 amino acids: CASKAYGYTF. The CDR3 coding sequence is TGTGCCAGCAAGGCCTATGGCTACACCTTC. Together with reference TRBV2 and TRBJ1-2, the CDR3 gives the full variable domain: EPEVTQTPSHQVTQMGQEVILRCVPISNHLYFYWYRQILGQKVEFLVSFYNNEISEKSEIFDDQFSVERPDGSNFTLKIRSTKLEDSAMYFCASKAYGYTFGSGTRLTVV.

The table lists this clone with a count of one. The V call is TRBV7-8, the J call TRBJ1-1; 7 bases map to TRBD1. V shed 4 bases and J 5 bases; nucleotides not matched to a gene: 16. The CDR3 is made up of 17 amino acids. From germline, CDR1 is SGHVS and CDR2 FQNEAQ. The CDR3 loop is CASSSLSSTGWYTEAFF. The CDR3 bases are TGTGCCAGCAGCTCGCTATCTTCGACAGGGTGGTATACTGAAGCTTTCTTT.

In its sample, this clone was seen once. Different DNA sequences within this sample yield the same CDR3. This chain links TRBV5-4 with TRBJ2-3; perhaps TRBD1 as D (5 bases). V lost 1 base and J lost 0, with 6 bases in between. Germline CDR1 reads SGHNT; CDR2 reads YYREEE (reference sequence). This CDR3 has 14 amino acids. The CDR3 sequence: CASSLQGSTDTQYF. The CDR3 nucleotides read TGTGCCAGCAGCTTGCAGGGAAGCACAGATACGCAGTATTTT.

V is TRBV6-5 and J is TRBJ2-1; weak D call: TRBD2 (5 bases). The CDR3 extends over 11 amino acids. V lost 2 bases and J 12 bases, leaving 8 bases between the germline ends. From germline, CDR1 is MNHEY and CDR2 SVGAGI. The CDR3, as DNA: TGTGCCAGCAGTTACGGCCGGGGGCAGTTCTTC. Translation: CASSYGRGQFF.

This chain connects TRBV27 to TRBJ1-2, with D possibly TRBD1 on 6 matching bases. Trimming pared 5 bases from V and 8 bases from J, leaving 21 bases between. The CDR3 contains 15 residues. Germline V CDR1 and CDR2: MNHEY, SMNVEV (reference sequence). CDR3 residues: CASSPRIGGAGGYTF. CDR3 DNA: TGTGCCAGCAGTCCACGGATCGGGGGGGCTGGAGGCTACACCTTC.

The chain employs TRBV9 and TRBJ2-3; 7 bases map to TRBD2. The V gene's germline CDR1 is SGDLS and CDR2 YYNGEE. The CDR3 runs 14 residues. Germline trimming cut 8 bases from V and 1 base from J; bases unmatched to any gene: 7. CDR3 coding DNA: TGTGCCAGTAATGGGGGAGGGGGCACAGATACGCAGTATTTT. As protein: CASNGGGGTDTQYF.

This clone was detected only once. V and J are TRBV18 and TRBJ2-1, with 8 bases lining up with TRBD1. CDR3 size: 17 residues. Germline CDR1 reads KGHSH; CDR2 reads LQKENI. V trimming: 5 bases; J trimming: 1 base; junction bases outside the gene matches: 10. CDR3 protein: CASSYGQGSGSYNEQFF. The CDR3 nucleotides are TGTGCCAGCTCATACGGACAGGGATCGGGATCCTACAATGAGCAGTTCTTC.

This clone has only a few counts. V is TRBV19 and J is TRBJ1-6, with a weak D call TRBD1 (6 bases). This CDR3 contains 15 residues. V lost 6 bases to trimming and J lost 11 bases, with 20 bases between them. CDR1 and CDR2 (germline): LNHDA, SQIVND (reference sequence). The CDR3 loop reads CASSSLDSQSTPLHF. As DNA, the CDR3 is TGTGCCAGTAGCTCGCTGGACAGTCAGTCTACACCCCTCCACTTT. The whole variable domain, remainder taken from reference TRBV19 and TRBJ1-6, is DGGITQSPKYLFRKEGQNVTLSCEQNLNHDAMYWYRQDPGQGLRLIYYSQIVNDFQKGDIAEGYSVSREKKESFPLTVTSAQKNPTAFYLCASSSLDSQSTPLHFGNGTRLTVT.

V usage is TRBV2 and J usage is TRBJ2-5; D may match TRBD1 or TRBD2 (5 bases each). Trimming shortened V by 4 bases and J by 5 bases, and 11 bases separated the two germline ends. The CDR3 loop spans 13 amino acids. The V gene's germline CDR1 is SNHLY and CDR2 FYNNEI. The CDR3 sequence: CASSGRSGETQYF. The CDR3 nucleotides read TGTGCCAGCAGTGGGAGGTCAGGGGAGACCCAGTACTTC.

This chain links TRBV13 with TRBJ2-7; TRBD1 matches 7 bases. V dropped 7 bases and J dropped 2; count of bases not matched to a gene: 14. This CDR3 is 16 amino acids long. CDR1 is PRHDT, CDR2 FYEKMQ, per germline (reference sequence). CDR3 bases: TGTGCCAGCAATAAAATCACAGGGGACACTACCTACGAGCAGTACTTC. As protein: CASNKITGDTTYEQYF.

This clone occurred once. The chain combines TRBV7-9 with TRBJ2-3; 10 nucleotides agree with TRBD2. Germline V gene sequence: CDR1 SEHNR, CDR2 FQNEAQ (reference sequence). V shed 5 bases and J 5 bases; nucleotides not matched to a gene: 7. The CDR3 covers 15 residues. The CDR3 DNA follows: TGTGCCAGCAGCGAGAGCGGGGGGGGGCAAGATACGCAGTATTTT. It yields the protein CASSESGGGQDTQYF.

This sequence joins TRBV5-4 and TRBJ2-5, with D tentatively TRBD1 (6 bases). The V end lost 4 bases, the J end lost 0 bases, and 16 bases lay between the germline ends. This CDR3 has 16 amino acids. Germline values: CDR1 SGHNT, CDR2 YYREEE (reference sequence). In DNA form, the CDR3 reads TGTGCCAGCAGCATAGATGGCCGACAGGACCAAGAGACCCAGTACTTC. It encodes CASSIDGRQDQETQYF. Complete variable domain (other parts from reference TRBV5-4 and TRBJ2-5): ETGVTQSPTHLIKTRGQQVTLRCSSQSGHNTVSWYQQALGQGPQFIFQYYREEENGRGNFPPRFSGLQFPNYSSELNVNALELDDSALYLCASSIDGRQDQETQYFGPGTRLLVL.

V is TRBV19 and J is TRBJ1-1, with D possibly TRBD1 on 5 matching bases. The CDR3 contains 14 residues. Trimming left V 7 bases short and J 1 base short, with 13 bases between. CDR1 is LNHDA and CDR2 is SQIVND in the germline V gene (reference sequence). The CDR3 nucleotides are TGTGCCAGTATCCTGAGGGGAAGGAACACTGAAGCTTTCTTT. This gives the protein CASILRGRNTEAFF.

The CDR3 DNA sequence: TGTGCCAGCAGCTTCGTGTCGACAGGGGGTCCTGAAGCTTTCTTT. Amino acids: CASSFVSTGGPEAFF. The V call is TRBV7-2, the J call TRBJ1-1; 9 nucleotides agree with TRBD1. V trimming: 3 bases; J trimming: 6 bases; junction bases outside the gene matches: 8. There are 15 residues in the CDR3. Germline V gene sequence: CDR1 SGHTA, CDR2 FQGNSA.

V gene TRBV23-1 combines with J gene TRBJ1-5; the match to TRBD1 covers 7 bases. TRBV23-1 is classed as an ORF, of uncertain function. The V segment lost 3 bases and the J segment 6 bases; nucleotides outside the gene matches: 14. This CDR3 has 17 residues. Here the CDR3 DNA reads TGCGCCAGCAGTCAGTCCCCGACAGGGTGGGAAAGTCAGCCCCAGCATTTT. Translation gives CASSQSPTGWESQPQHF.

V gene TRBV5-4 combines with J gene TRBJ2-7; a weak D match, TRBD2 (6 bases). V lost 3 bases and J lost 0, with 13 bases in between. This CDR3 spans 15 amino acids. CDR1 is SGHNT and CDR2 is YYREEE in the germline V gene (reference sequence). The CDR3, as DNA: TGTGCCAGCAGCTCCGGGGGTCTGAGCTCCTACGAGCAGTACTTC. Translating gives CASSSGGLSSYEQYF. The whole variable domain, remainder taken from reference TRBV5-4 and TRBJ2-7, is ETGVTQSPTHLIKTRGQQVTLRCSSQSGHNTVSWYQQALGQGPQFIFQYYREEENGRGNFPPRFSGLQFPNYSSELNVNALELDDSALYLCASSSGGLSSYEQYFGPGTRLTVT.

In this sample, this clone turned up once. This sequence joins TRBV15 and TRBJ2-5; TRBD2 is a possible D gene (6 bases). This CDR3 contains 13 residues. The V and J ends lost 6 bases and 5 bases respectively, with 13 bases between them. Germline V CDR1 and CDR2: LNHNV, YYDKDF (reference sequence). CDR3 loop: CATREGAEETQYF. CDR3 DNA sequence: TGTGCCACCAGGGAGGGCGCCGAGGAGACCCAGTACTTC.

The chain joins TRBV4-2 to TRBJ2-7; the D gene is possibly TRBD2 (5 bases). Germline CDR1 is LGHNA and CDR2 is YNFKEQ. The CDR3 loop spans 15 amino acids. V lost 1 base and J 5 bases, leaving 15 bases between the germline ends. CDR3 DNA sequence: TGTGCCAGCAGCCAAGTAATCCGAATGAGGGACGAGCAGTACTTC. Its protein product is CASSQVIRMRDEQYF.

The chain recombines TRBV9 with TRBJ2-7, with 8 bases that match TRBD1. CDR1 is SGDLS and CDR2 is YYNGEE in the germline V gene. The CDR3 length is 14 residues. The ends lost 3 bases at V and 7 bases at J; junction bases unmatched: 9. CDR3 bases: TGTGCCAGCAGCGCGCAAACAGGGGGTAGAGAGCAGTACTTC. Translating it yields CASSAQTGGREQYF. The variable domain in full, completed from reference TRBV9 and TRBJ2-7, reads DSGVTQTPKHLITATGQRVTLRCSPRSGDLSVYWYQQSLDQGLQFLIQYYNGEERAKGNILERFSAQQFPDLHSELNLSSLELGDSALYFCASSAQTGGREQYFGPGTRLTVT.

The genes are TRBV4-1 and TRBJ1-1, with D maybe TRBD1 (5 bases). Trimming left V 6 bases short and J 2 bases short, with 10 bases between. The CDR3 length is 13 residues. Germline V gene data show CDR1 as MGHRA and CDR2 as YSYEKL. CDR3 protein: CASRRGTNTEAFF. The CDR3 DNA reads TGCGCCAGCAGACGAGGGACTAACACTGAAGCTTTCTTT.

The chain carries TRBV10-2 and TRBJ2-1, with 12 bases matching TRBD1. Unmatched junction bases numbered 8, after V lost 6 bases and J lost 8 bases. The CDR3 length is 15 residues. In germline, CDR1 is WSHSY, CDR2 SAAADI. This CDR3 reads CASRTGTGGAYEQFF. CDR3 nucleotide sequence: TGCGCCAGCAGGACCGGGACAGGGGGCGCGTATGAGCAGTTCTTC.

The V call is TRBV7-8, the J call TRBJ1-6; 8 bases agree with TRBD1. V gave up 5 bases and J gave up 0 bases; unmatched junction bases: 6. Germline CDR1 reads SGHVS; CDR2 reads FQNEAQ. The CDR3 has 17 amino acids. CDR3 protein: CASSLGTGRSYNSPLHF. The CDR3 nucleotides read TGTGCCAGCAGCCTTGGGACAGGACGCTCCTATAATTCACCCCTCCACTTT.

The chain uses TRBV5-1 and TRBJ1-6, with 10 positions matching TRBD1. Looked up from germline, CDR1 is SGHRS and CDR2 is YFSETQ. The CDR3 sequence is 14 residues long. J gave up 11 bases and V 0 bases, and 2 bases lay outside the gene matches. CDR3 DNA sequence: TGCGCCAGCAGCTTGGAGGGACAGGGGCCACCCCTCCACTTT. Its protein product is CASSLEGQGPPLHF.